This T cell receptor (beta chain) was identified in a study of T cells in Graves' hyperthyroidism and ophthalmopathy. The investigators amplified TCR beta CDR3 regions from RNA transcripts. The TCR CDR3 was amplified in a first-round RT-PCR using the HTBI primer set. TCRdb analysed the multiplex PCR reads with MiXCR anew, one entry per CDR3 protein. The table records roughly 170,000 distinct CDR3 sequences, around 15% of them present only once. Germline V gene data show CDR1 as KGHDR and CDR2 as SFDVKD. There are 18 residues in the CDR3. V lost 3 bases and J lost 11; bases outside the gene matches: 19. This clonotype was counted many times.

The chain is built from TRBV24-1 and TRBJ1-1; TRBD1 agrees at 11 bases. Source material: blood. The TCR originated in a woman aged 45-65 years with Graves' hyperthyroidism. The CDR3 here is CATSDQTPGQGDLRGAFF. CDR3 in DNA: TGTGCCACCAGTGATCAAACACCGGGACAGGGGGACCTCCGGGGGGCTTTCTTT.